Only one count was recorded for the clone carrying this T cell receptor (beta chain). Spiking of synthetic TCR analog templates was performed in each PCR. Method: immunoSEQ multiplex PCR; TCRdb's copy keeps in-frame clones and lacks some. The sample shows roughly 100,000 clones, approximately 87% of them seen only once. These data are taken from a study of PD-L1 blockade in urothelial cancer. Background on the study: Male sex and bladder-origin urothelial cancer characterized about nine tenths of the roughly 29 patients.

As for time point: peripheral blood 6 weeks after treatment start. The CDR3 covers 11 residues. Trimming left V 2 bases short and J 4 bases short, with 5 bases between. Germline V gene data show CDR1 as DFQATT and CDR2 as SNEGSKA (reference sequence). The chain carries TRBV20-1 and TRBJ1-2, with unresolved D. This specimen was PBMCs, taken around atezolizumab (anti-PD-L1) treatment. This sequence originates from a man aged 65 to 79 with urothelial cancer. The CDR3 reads CSARLAYGYTF. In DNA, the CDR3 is TGCAGTGCTAGACTGGCCTATGGCTACACCTTC.